Sequencing of this T cell receptor beta chain was carried out in a study of PD-1 blockade in classical Hodgkin lymphoma. Whole-study findings and limits: Before treatment, complete responders showed about the same diversity as newly diagnosed patients. Exclusion applied to patients who initiated nivolumab less than 1 year following ASCT. Newly diagnosed patients were reported to exhibit reduced baseline TCR diversity relative to healthy donors.

Documented time point: cycle 4 day 1 (C4D1), after six to seven weeks of nivolumab. Every patient relapsed after autologous stem cell transplantation, and brentuximab vedotin exposure varied. Complete response, partial response or progressive disease constituted the best responses recorded. In germline, CDR1 is SGHRS, CDR2 YFSETQ. The CDR3 covers 15 residues. The V end lost 0 bases, the J end lost 7 bases, and 13 bases lay between the germline ends. TCRdb keeps only in-frame clones here, not all; method: immunoSEQ multiplex PCR. The sample lists 23,000 or so clones; about four fifths were seen once. As for this clone: Its antigen is not known.

The sequence came from a human donor with classical Hodgkin lymphoma. The V gene is TRBV5-1, the J gene TRBJ1-4, with D possibly matching TRBD1 (5 bases). This specimen consisted of peripheral blood mononuclear cells (PBMCs), obtained before the fourth cycle of nivolumab. CDR3 amino acids: CASSLGRIGGEKLFF. In DNA form, the CDR3 reads TGCGCCAGCAGCTTGGGGCGAATCGGGGGTGAAAAACTGTTTTTT.